The next 7 T cell receptor beta chains were all read from a single sample in a study of Ad26.COV2.S vaccination and SARS-CoV-2 variants. The treatment denotes: around 19 received Ad26.COV2.S at low or high dose, single or two shots; 5 received placebo; per-sample allocation not given. Repertoires come from day 63 after the first vaccine or placebo injection. Profiled with immunoSEQ multiplex PCR; TCRdb holds only in-frame clones, not every one. The profile shows 350,000 to 500,000 clones, around 89% of them singletons. The sequenced sample was peripheral blood, obtained in a trial of Ad26.COV2.S vaccine versus placebo. Receptor source: a person aged 18-65 years who received the Ad26.COV2.S COVID-19 vaccine or a placebo.

The gene calls are TRBV6-6 and TRBJ2-5; 8 nucleotides match TRBD1. CDR1 MNHNY and CDR2 SVGAGI come from the germline V gene (reference sequence). This CDR3 is built from 14 residues. V gave up 4 bases and J gave up 4 bases; unmatched junction bases: 5. DNA for the CDR3: TGTGCCAGCAGTTCAGACAGGGGTAGAGAGACCCAGTACTTC. Its protein product is CASSSDRGRETQYF.

V gene TRBV7-2 combines with J gene TRBJ1-2; D remains unclear. This CDR3 region has 13 residues. Germline V gives CDR1 SGHTA, CDR2 FQGNSA. Trimming left V 1 base short and J 8 bases short, with 11 bases between. The CDR3 is CASSLGSEGGYTF. CDR3 nucleotides: TGTGCCAGCAGCTTAGGGTCAGAAGGAGGCTACACCTTC.

The chain is built from TRBV5-4 and TRBJ2-5; D perhaps matches TRBD2 (5 bases). Germline V gene sequence: CDR1 SGHNT, CDR2 YYREEE (reference sequence). Trimming cost V 1 base and J 5 bases, with 12 bases left between them. This CDR3 contains 14 residues. The CDR3 coding sequence is TGTGCCAGCAGCTTGACGGGGTGGGGTGAGACCCAGTACTTC. As protein: CASSLTGWGETQYF. Full variable domain (outside the CDR3, taken from reference TRBV5-4 and TRBJ2-5): ETGVTQSPTHLIKTRGQQVTLRCSSQSGHNTVSWYQQALGQGPQFIFQYYREEENGRGNFPPRFSGLQFPNYSSELNVNALELDDSALYLCASSLTGWGETQYFGPGTRLLVL.

The chain joins TRBV5-1 to TRBJ2-3; 9 bases align to TRBD2. V was clipped by 4 bases and J by 4 bases; unmatched bases: 7. The length of the CDR3 is 15 residues. Looked up from germline, CDR1 is SGHRS and CDR2 is YFSETQ. The chain's CDR3 is CASSRGLAVPDTQYF. DNA for the CDR3: TGCGCCAGCAGCAGGGGACTAGCCGTCCCAGATACGCAGTATTTT.

The chain joins TRBV27 to TRBJ1-1, with TRBD1 identical over 9 bases. Germline V gives CDR1 MNHEY, CDR2 SMNVEV (reference sequence). The CDR3 extends over 14 amino acids. Trimming took 6 bases from V and 7 from J; bases not matched to a gene: 9. CDR3 region: CASRRTGAFLEAFF. The CDR3 DNA is TGTGCCAGCAGAAGGACAGGGGCCTTCCTTGAAGCTTTCTTT.

This clone showed up just once. This chain connects TRBV27 to TRBJ2-1; 8 nucleotides line up with TRBD2. Trimming cost V 3 bases and J 2 bases; bases outside gene matches: 9. This CDR3 is built from 17 residues. Per the germline V gene, CDR1 is MNHEY and CDR2 is SMNVEV (reference sequence). CDR3 region: CASSFLTTSGAYNEQFF. The CDR3 DNA follows: TGTGCCAGCAGTTTCCTCACTACTAGCGGAGCCTACAATGAGCAGTTCTTC.

This sequence joins TRBV27 and TRBJ1-4; 7 bases map to TRBD1. This CDR3 has 15 amino acids. The germline V gene encodes CDR1 MNHEY and CDR2 SMNVEV (reference sequence). The junction had 8 bases not matched to a gene; V was cut back by 7 bases and J by 3 bases. The CDR3 protein is CASITIQGANEKLFF. The DNA for the CDR3 is TGTGCCAGCATCACCATCCAGGGGGCTAATGAAAAACTGTTTTTT.